These T cell receptor beta chains were read from a single sample in a study of CD8+CD57+ T cells in acquired aplastic anemia. MiXCR, applied by TCRdb to the reads, yields one record per CDR3 protein. The repertoire holds 150,000 or so distinct CDR3 sequences, with about 60% as singletons. Sequencing used sorted CD4+, CD8+, or CD8+CD57+ T cells (not recorded which) from PBMCs. The receptor source for this set is a human donor in good health. Each CDR3 is given with its conserved first and last residue. Each record gives: clone size, J gene, V gene, D gene, CDR3 DNA, CDR3 protein. The D gene is left open where the match is weak. Only part of the rows carry a size: once, few, many, or a class if the clone is expanded.

clone_size: .
j_call: TRBJ2-7
v_call: TRBV4-1
d_call: TRBD1
cdr3_nt: TGCGCCAGCAGCCGACTGACAGGGGTTGAGCAGTACTTC
cdr3_aa: CASSRLTGVEQYF

clone_size: few
j_call: TRBJ1-1
v_call: TRBV12-3/TRBV12-4
d_call: .
cdr3_nt: TGTGCCAGTTCAGGGACCATGAACACTGAAGCTTTCTTT
cdr3_aa: CASSGTMNTEAFF

clone_size: .
j_call: TRBJ2-2
v_call: TRBV11-2
d_call: TRBD2
cdr3_nt: TGTGCCAGCAGCCTCGGGGGGGGGACTAGCGGGAGCCGGGCGAACACCGGGGAGCTGTTTTTT
cdr3_aa: CASSLGGGTSGSRANTGELFF

clone_size: .
j_call: TRBJ1-2
v_call: TRBV19
d_call: TRBD1
cdr3_nt: TGTGCCAGTAGTACCCTGGGACAGGGCGGTAGCTATGGATACACCTTC
cdr3_aa: CASSTLGQGGSYGYTF

clone_size: .
j_call: TRBJ2-7
v_call: TRBV7-3
d_call: TRBD1
cdr3_nt: TGTGCCAGCAGTAGGGGCTCCGGACAGGGGGCCAACGAGCAGTACTTC
cdr3_aa: CASSRGSGQGANEQYF

clone_size: .
j_call: TRBJ2-3
v_call: TRBV5-1
d_call: .
cdr3_nt: TGCGCCAGCAGCGGAAAGGGAGACAATGAGCAGTATTTT
cdr3_aa: CASSGKGDNEQYF

clone_size: .
j_call: TRBJ1-1
v_call: TRBV14
d_call: .
cdr3_nt: TGTGCCAGCAGCCATATGTACACCTACAACACTGAAGCTTTCTTT
cdr3_aa: CASSHMYTYNTEAFF

clone_size: many
j_call: TRBJ2-1
v_call: TRBV20-1
d_call: TRBD2
cdr3_nt: TGCAGTGCTAACGCCTTAGGACTAGCGGGAGCGGGCGAGCAGTTCTTC
cdr3_aa: CSANALGLAGAGEQFF

clone_size: .
j_call: TRBJ2-1
v_call: TRBV10-3
d_call: TRBD1
cdr3_nt: TGTGCCATCAGTGACCAGGGGGCGAGCTCCTACAATGAGCAGTTCTTC
cdr3_aa: CAISDQGASSYNEQFF

clone_size: .
j_call: TRBJ2-3
v_call: TRBV24-1
d_call: .
cdr3_nt: TGTGCCACCAGTGTCGGGTGGACAGATACGCAGTATTTT
cdr3_aa: CATSVGWTDTQYF

clone_size: once
j_call: TRBJ2-4
v_call: TRBV19
d_call: .
cdr3_nt: TGTGCCTGGAGGGGGGGGGGAGCCAAAAACATTCAGTACTTC
cdr3_aa: CAWRGGGAKNIQYF

clone_size: once
j_call: TRBJ2-7
v_call: TRBV25-1
d_call: .
cdr3_nt: TGTGCCAGCTCTAGGATGACGGAATCCTACGAGCAGTACTTC
cdr3_aa: CASSRMTESYEQYF

clone_size: many
j_call: TRBJ2-1
v_call: TRBV11-2
d_call: .
cdr3_nt: TGTGCCAGCAGCCCCTCTGTAGGGGGTAATGAGCAGTTCTTC
cdr3_aa: CASSPSVGGNEQFF

clone_size: many
j_call: TRBJ2-1
v_call: TRBV7-2
d_call: .
cdr3_nt: TGTGCCAGCAGCTTAGGACTAGGTGAGCAGTTCTTC
cdr3_aa: CASSLGLGEQFF

clone_size: .
j_call: TRBJ2-7
v_call: TRBV6-5
d_call: TRBD1
cdr3_nt: TGTGCCAGCAGGGGACAGGGGCGAGAGCAGTACTTC
cdr3_aa: CASRGQGREQYF

clone_size: .
j_call: TRBJ2-3
v_call: TRBV7-9
d_call: TRBD1
cdr3_nt: TGTGCCAGCAGCTTAGACAGGGGCTTCACAGATACGCAGTATTTT
cdr3_aa: CASSLDRGFTDTQYF

clone_size: .
j_call: TRBJ2-3
v_call: TRBV29-1
d_call: .
cdr3_nt: TGCAGCGTTGTGGTAGGGGGGGGAGATACGCAGTATTTT
cdr3_aa: CSVVVGGGDTQYF

clone_size: many
j_call: TRBJ2-2
v_call: TRBV9
d_call: .
cdr3_nt: TGTGCCAGCAGCGTATCAGGGACCTTGGGCGGGGAGCTGTTTTTT
cdr3_aa: CASSVSGTLGGELFF

clone_size: .
j_call: TRBJ1-1
v_call: TRBV2
d_call: .
cdr3_nt: TGTGCCAGCAGTCTCCAGGGCCGTAACACTGAAGCTTTCTTT
cdr3_aa: CASSLQGRNTEAFF

clone_size: .
j_call: TRBJ2-1
v_call: TRBV13
d_call: TRBD2
cdr3_nt: TGTGCCAGCAGCCCTGGGGCTAGCGGGACCTATGAGCAGTTCTTC
cdr3_aa: CASSPGASGTYEQFF

clone_size: many
j_call: TRBJ2-4
v_call: TRBV4-1
d_call: .
cdr3_nt: TGCGCCAGCAGCCAAGAGGACGACATTCAGTACTTC
cdr3_aa: CASSQEDDIQYF

clone_size: few
j_call: TRBJ1-6
v_call: TRBV5-1
d_call: TRBD1
cdr3_nt: TGCGCCAGCAGCTTGGGCTTGACAGGGGCCGGTTCACCCCTCCACTTT
cdr3_aa: CASSLGLTGAGSPLHF

clone_size: many
j_call: TRBJ1-5
v_call: TRBV6-5
d_call: TRBD1
cdr3_nt: TGTGCCAGCAGCCCCACCGGGACAGGGACGATCGGTCAGCCCCAGCATTTT
cdr3_aa: CASSPTGTGTIGQPQHF

clone_size: .
j_call: TRBJ2-7
v_call: TRBV7-6
d_call: .
cdr3_nt: TGTGCCAGCAGATTAGCTTGGGTAGGAGGAGGTAACGAGCAGTACTTC
cdr3_aa: CASRLAWVGGGNEQYF

clone_size: .
j_call: TRBJ2-3
v_call: TRBV5-1
d_call: .
cdr3_nt: TGCGCCAGCAGCTTGACAGGGTGGGGCGATACGCAGTATTTT
cdr3_aa: CASSLTGWGDTQYF

clone_size: .
j_call: TRBJ2-3
v_call: TRBV20-1
d_call: .
cdr3_nt: TGCAGTGCTATATTCGGGGGTAGCACAGATACGCAGTATTTT
cdr3_aa: CSAIFGGSTDTQYF

clone_size: .
j_call: TRBJ2-3
v_call: TRBV10-2
d_call: TRBD1
cdr3_nt: TGCGCCAGCAGTGAGTTGACAGGGCTCGGGGCAGATACGCAGTATTTT
cdr3_aa: CASSELTGLGADTQYF

clone_size: once
j_call: TRBJ2-7
v_call: TRBV10-1
d_call: .
cdr3_nt: TGCGCCAGCATCGAAGGAGGATTGTGGACCTACGAGCAGTACTTC
cdr3_aa: CASIEGGLWTYEQYF

clone_size: once
j_call: TRBJ2-5
v_call: TRBV7-9
d_call: TRBD2
cdr3_nt: TGTGCCAGCAGCAGAGGATGGACTAGCGGGAGTCTAGAGACCCAGTACTTC
cdr3_aa: CASSRGWTSGSLETQYF

clone_size: .
j_call: TRBJ2-7
v_call: TRBV11-1
d_call: .
cdr3_nt: TGTGCCAGCAGCCTTCATCACGAGCAGTACTTC
cdr3_aa: CASSLHHEQYF

clone_size: .
j_call: TRBJ1-2
v_call: TRBV20-1
d_call: .
cdr3_nt: TGCAGTCCCCAAAGGGAAGGCTATGGCTACACCTTC
cdr3_aa: CSPQREGYGYTF

clone_size: .
j_call: TRBJ2-7
v_call: TRBV5-6
d_call: TRBD2
cdr3_nt: TGTGCCAGCAACGGACTAGCGGGAGGCGAGCAGTACTTC
cdr3_aa: CASNGLAGGEQYF

clone_size: many
j_call: TRBJ2-5
v_call: TRBV4-1
d_call: .
cdr3_nt: TGCGCCAGCAGCCAAGAACACCGGAGGGAACGGGAGACCCAGTACTTC
cdr3_aa: CASSQEHRRERETQYF

clone_size: .
j_call: TRBJ1-4
v_call: TRBV29-1
d_call: .
cdr3_nt: TGCAGCGTTGCAACCGGGACGGACGGAGAAAAACTGTTTTTT
cdr3_aa: CSVATGTDGEKLFF

clone_size: many
j_call: TRBJ2-1
v_call: TRBV7-8
d_call: TRBD2
cdr3_nt: TGTGCCAGCAGACCACTAGCGGGAGTCACACCTTACCACAATGAGCAGTTCTTC
cdr3_aa: CASRPLAGVTPYHNEQFF

clone_size: .
j_call: TRBJ2-7
v_call: TRBV5-1
d_call: .
cdr3_nt: TGCGCCAGCAGCTTGGTAGGGCGCGAGCAGTACTTC
cdr3_aa: CASSLVGREQYF

clone_size: once
j_call: TRBJ2-7
v_call: TRBV7-2
d_call: TRBD2
cdr3_nt: TGTGCCAGCAGCCTTCAACTAGCGGGAGGGGGCGAGCAGTACTTC
cdr3_aa: CASSLQLAGGGEQYF

clone_size: .
j_call: TRBJ2-1
v_call: TRBV15
d_call: TRBD2
cdr3_nt: TGTGCCACCAGCAGAGGTGGGACTAGCGGGGGCCCCTCCTACAATGAGCAGTTCTTC
cdr3_aa: CATSRGGTSGGPSYNEQFF

clone_size: .
j_call: TRBJ2-1
v_call: TRBV14
d_call: .
cdr3_nt: TGTGCCAGCAGCCAAACTCACACAGATACGCAGTTCTTC
cdr3_aa: CASSQTHTDTQFF

clone_size: many
j_call: TRBJ2-1
v_call: TRBV4-2
d_call: TRBD1
cdr3_nt: TGTGCCAGCAGCCAAGATCAGGACAGGGCGAAAAATGAGCAGTTCTTC
cdr3_aa: CASSQDQDRAKNEQFF

clone_size: .
j_call: TRBJ2-5
v_call: TRBV9
d_call: TRBD1
cdr3_nt: TGTGCCAGCAACAGGGGCGGCGAGACCCAGTACTTC
cdr3_aa: CASNRGGETQYF

clone_size: .
j_call: TRBJ2-7
v_call: TRBV7-6
d_call: .
cdr3_nt: TGTGCCAGCAGCCCTGGGTACGGGGTCGACGAGCAGTACTTC
cdr3_aa: CASSPGYGVDEQYF

clone_size: .
j_call: TRBJ2-7
v_call: TRBV20-1
d_call: .
cdr3_nt: TGCAGTGCTAGAGATCTTGCAGGGTGGCACGAGCAGTACTTC
cdr3_aa: CSARDLAGWHEQYF

clone_size: .
j_call: TRBJ2-7
v_call: TRBV2
d_call: .
cdr3_nt: TGTGCCAGCAGTGAGAGGGTTAACTACGAGCAGTACTTC
cdr3_aa: CASSERVNYEQYF

clone_size: .
j_call: TRBJ2-2
v_call: TRBV7-8
d_call: .
cdr3_nt: TGTGCCAGCAGCTTAGCGACTCCCACCGGGGAGCTGTTTTTT
cdr3_aa: CASSLATPTGELFF

clone_size: .
j_call: TRBJ2-1
v_call: TRBV24-1
d_call: .
cdr3_nt: TGTGCCACCAAGGGAGTCTACAATGAGCAGTTCTTC
cdr3_aa: CATKGVYNEQFF

clone_size: few
j_call: TRBJ1-1
v_call: TRBV20-1
d_call: .
cdr3_nt: TGCAGTGCTGTCAGGGGGAACACTGAAGCTTTCTTT
cdr3_aa: CSAVRGNTEAFF

clone_size: few
j_call: TRBJ1-1
v_call: TRBV20-1
d_call: .
cdr3_nt: TGCAGTGCTACCCTGGCGTACACTGAAGCTTTCTTT
cdr3_aa: CSATLAYTEAFF

clone_size: .
j_call: TRBJ2-1
v_call: TRBV9
d_call: TRBD2
cdr3_nt: TGTGCCAGCAGCGAAGAGACTAGCGGGGTATACAATGAGCAGTTCTTC
cdr3_aa: CASSEETSGVYNEQFF

clone_size: .
j_call: TRBJ2-5
v_call: TRBV7-2
d_call: .
cdr3_nt: TGTGCCAGCAGCTTAGGGGCAGGGATCTTTGGGGAGACCCAGTACTTC
cdr3_aa: CASSLGAGIFGETQYF

clone_size: .
j_call: TRBJ2-1
v_call: TRBV29-1
d_call: TRBD2
cdr3_nt: TGTGCCAGCAGCCAAGGACTAGCGGACAATGAGCAGTTCTTC
cdr3_aa: CASSQGLADNEQFF

clone_size: .
j_call: TRBJ2-3
v_call: TRBV7-2
d_call: TRBD2
cdr3_nt: TGTGCCAGCAGCACGACTAGCGACATGAGCACAGATACGCAGTATTTT
cdr3_aa: CASSTTSDMSTDTQYF

clone_size: .
j_call: TRBJ1-1
v_call: TRBV19
d_call: .
cdr3_nt: TGTGCCAGTAGTATAGAAAGGAACACTGAAGCTTTCTTT
cdr3_aa: CASSIERNTEAFF

clone_size: .
j_call: TRBJ1-5
v_call: TRBV20-1
d_call: .
cdr3_nt: TGCAGTGCTAAGACTGAGGATCAGCCCCAGCATTTT
cdr3_aa: CSAKTEDQPQHF

clone_size: few
j_call: TRBJ2-1
v_call: TRBV27
d_call: .
cdr3_nt: TGTGCCAGCAGTTTATCGACTAGGTTGGAGCAGTTCTTC
cdr3_aa: CASSLSTRLEQFF

clone_size: .
j_call: TRBJ1-5
v_call: TRBV12-3/TRBV12-4
d_call: .
cdr3_nt: TGTGCCAGCAGCCCCAAAGGGATTGGCAATCAGCCCCAGCATTTT
cdr3_aa: CASSPKGIGNQPQHF

clone_size: .
j_call: TRBJ2-7
v_call: TRBV10-3
d_call: .
cdr3_nt: TGTGCCATCAGTGAGTTGGAGGCTGCAACGCAGTACTTC
cdr3_aa: CAISELEAATQYF

clone_size: .
j_call: TRBJ2-3
v_call: TRBV6-1
d_call: TRBD1
cdr3_nt: TGTGCCAGTGGGACAGGGGTCACAGATACGCAGTATTTT
cdr3_aa: CASGTGVTDTQYF